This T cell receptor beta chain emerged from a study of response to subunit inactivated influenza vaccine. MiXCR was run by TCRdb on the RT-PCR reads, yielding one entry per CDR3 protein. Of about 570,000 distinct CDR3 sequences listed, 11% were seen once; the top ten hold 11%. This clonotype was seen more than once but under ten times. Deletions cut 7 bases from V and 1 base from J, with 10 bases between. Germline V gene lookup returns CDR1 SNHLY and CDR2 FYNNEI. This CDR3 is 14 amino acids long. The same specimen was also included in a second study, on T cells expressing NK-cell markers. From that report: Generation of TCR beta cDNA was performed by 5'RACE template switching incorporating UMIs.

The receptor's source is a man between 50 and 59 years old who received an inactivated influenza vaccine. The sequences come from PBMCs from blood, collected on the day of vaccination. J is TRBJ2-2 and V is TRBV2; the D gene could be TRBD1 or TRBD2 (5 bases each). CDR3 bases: TGTGCCAGCACCGGGACGGGGAACACCGGGGAGCTGTTTTTT. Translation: CASTGTGNTGELFF.